The entry that follows covers one T cell receptor (beta chain) sequence. The data are from a study of blood T cell repertoires in COVID-19. Study in general: PBMCs, B-cell-depleted T cells, or T cells provided the cDNA or gDNA that made up the material.

This CDR3 comprises 15 residues. Per the germline V gene, CDR1 is SGDLS and CDR2 is YYNGEE. With 4 bases clipped from V and 4 bases from J, the junction kept 6 bases outside the gene matches. Sequenced by immunoSEQ multiplex PCR; TCRdb stores in-frame clones only, minus some. The table lists 150,000 to 200,000 clones, over 70% of them singletons, with over 10% in the top ten. The chain has TRBV9 and TRBJ2-2, with 8 bases that match TRBD1. The sequenced material came from PBMCs or T cells enriched from blood (not recorded which). This TCR came from an older woman who had recovered from COVID-19. CDR3 region: CASSLGTGPTGELFF. DNA of the CDR3: TGTGCCAGCAGCCTCGGGACAGGCCCCACCGGGGAGCTGTTTTTT.